The 29 T cell receptor beta chains presented below share a single source sample, sequenced in a study of beta chain features in type 1 diabetes. The sequenced template was cDNA made from the entire isolated RNA. Using immunoSEQ multiplex PCR, the repertoire was profiled, and TCRdb retains in-frame clones only, with some absent. The sample shows about 290,000 clones, approximately 8.1% of them seen only once. Sequencing was carried out using central memory CD4+ T cells from blood. The receptor set was obtained from a woman in her late teens or twenties in good health.

In its sample, this clone was seen a few times. The chain has TRBV5-4 and TRBJ2-3; 7 bases are a match to TRBD2. The CDR3 totals 16 residues. Germline trimming cut 3 bases from V and 4 bases from J; bases unmatched to any gene: 11. Germline V gives CDR1 SGHNT, CDR2 YYREEE (reference sequence). CDR3: CASSWGGSMVADTQYF. CDR3 bases: TGTGCCAGCAGCTGGGGGGGTAGCATGGTCGCAGATACGCAGTATTTT.

This chain joins TRBV27 and TRBJ2-7; D remains unclear. This CDR3 contains 14 residues. CDR1 is MNHEY, CDR2 SMNVEV, per germline (reference sequence). V shed 5 bases and J shed 5 bases, with 16 bases lying between them. This CDR3 reads CASSPDPRINEQYF. CDR3 DNA sequence: TGTGCCAGCAGTCCCGATCCCCGAATCAACGAGCAGTACTTC.

The rearrangement links TRBV10-2 to TRBJ1-2, with D maybe TRBD1 (6 bases). This CDR3 comprises 12 residues. The V gene lost 7 bases and the J gene lost 2 bases, with 8 bases spanning the gap. The germline CDR1 and CDR2 sequences are WSHSY and SAAADI. The CDR3 loop reads CASNGQNYGYTF. DNA for the CDR3: TGCGCCAGCAACGGACAGAACTATGGCTACACCTTC.

This clone was detected only a few times. The chain has TRBV7-2 and TRBJ2-5, with D perhaps given as TRBD1 or TRBD2 (6 bases each). The CDR3 totals 15 residues. Trimming shortened V by 0 bases and J by 4 bases, and 12 bases separated the two germline ends. From germline, CDR1 is SGHTA and CDR2 FQGNSA. CDR3 sequence reads: CASSLAVGGRETQYF. CDR3 nucleotides: TGTGCCAGCAGCTTAGCGGTCGGGGGCAGAGAGACCCAGTACTTC.

In this sample, this clone turned up many times. The V and J genes are TRBV5-4 and TRBJ1-2; no clear D gene. In germline, CDR1 is SGHNT, CDR2 YYREEE (reference sequence). The V and J ends lost 0 bases and 5 bases respectively, with 17 bases between them. The CDR3 is 16 amino acids. The DNA for the CDR3 is TGTGCCAGCAGCTTGGGTTCGGAAGGCCAGGCATATGGCTACACCTTC. Its protein is CASSLGSEGQAYGYTF.

This clone occurred a few times. V is TRBV18 and J is TRBJ1-1; 7 bases match TRBD1. Germline V gene data show CDR1 as KGHSH and CDR2 as LQKENI. V was clipped by 5 bases and J by 6 bases; unmatched bases: 9. CDR3 length: 14 amino acids. CDR3 in amino acids: CASSRDSEWAEAFF. The CDR3 DNA follows: TGTGCCAGCTCAAGGGACAGCGAATGGGCTGAAGCTTTCTTT. The complete variable domain, with remaining parts taken from reference TRBV18 and TRBJ1-1, reads NAGVMQNPRHLVRRRGQEARLRCSPMKGHSHVYWYRQLPEEGLKFMVYLQKENIIDESGMPKERFSAEFPKEGPSILRIQQVVRGDSAAYFCASSRDSEWAEAFFGQGTRLTVV.

A few counts support this clone. The V call is TRBV19, the J call TRBJ1-1; D remains unclear. This CDR3 region has 13 residues. Trimming shortened V by 7 bases and J by 1 base, and 10 bases separated the two germline ends. CDR1 LNHDA and CDR2 SQIVND come from the germline V gene (reference sequence). The CDR3 protein is CASKKGPNTEAFF. Here the CDR3 DNA reads TGTGCCAGTAAGAAGGGCCCGAACACTGAAGCTTTCTTT.

This clone was found a few times. This sequence joins TRBV2 and TRBJ1-1; D is perhaps TRBD1 (5 bases). Trimming removed 10 bases from V and 11 bases from J, with 11 bases in between. The germline V gene encodes CDR1 SNHLY and CDR2 FYNNEI. This CDR3 has 9 amino acids. CDR3 DNA sequence: TGTGCCACCGACGGGACCGCTTTCTTT. Encoded protein: CATDGTAFF.

The chain recombines TRBV7-9 with TRBJ2-4; no clear D gene. V gave up 3 bases and J gave up 1 base, with 13 bases separating them. Germline CDR1 and CDR2: SEHNR and FQNEAQ (reference sequence). The CDR3 consists of 16 residues. The CDR3 spells CASSFPNGSAKNIQYF. The CDR3 DNA is TGTGCCAGCAGCTTCCCCAACGGGTCCGCCAAAAACATTCAGTACTTC.

This sequence joins TRBV7-8 and TRBJ2-5; TRBD2 aligns across 8 bases. Germline assignment: CDR1 SGHVS and CDR2 FQNEAQ. V lost 5 bases to trimming and J lost 1 base; unmatched junction nucleotides: 9. The length of the CDR3 is 16 residues. The CDR3 DNA reads as TGTGCCAGCAGCCCGACGGGAGGGCCCCGCCAAGAGACCCAGTACTTC. It encodes CASSPTGGPRQETQYF.

This clone was detected only a few times. The CDR3 coding sequence is TGTGCCAGCCCCCGACAGGGGAACACTGAAGCTTTCTTT. Translated: CASPRQGNTEAFF. V gene TRBV18 combines with J gene TRBJ1-1; 7 bases are a match to TRBD1. V lost 8 bases, J lost 1 base, and 4 bases stayed unmatched. There are 13 residues in the CDR3. The V gene's germline CDR1 is KGHSH and CDR2 LQKENI.

The chain links TRBV4-2 to TRBJ2-3, with D tentatively TRBD2 (6 bases). The CDR3 consists of 15 residues. Germline CDR1 is LGHNA and CDR2 is YNFKEQ. V was trimmed by 2 bases and J by 2 bases, leaving 11 bases between them. The CDR3 DNA reads as TGTGCCAGCAGCCAACTGGGACTTAACACAGATACGCAGTATTTT. Its protein product is CASSQLGLNTDTQYF.

The chain combines TRBV6-4 with TRBJ1-2; D gene uncertain. With 0 bases removed from V and 2 bases from J, the gap between germline ends came to 7 bases. From germline, CDR1 is MRHNA and CDR2 SNTAGT. CDR3 length: 14 residues. CDR3 bases: TGTGCCAGCAGTGACTCTCCAGTAAACTATGGCTACACCTTC. Its protein is CASSDSPVNYGYTF.

V and J are TRBV29-1 and TRBJ2-2, with TRBD2 matching over 14 bases. V shed 7 bases, J shed 4 bases, and the junction held 8 bases outside the gene matches. The length of the CDR3 is 16 residues. CDR1 and CDR2 from the germline V gene are SQVTM and ANQGSEA. CDR3 residues: CSARLAGGPITGELFF. DNA for the CDR3: TGCAGCGCGAGACTAGCGGGAGGGCCGATCACCGGGGAGCTGTTTTTT.

This clone was counted many times. The chain is built from TRBV29-1 and TRBJ2-7; perhaps TRBD1 as D (5 bases). V lost 4 bases to trimming and J lost 1 base, with 17 bases between them. Looked up from germline, CDR1 is SQVTM and CDR2 is ANQGSEA. There are 15 residues in the CDR3. The CDR3 bases are TGCAGCGTTGGGTTATCGGACAAGGCTTCCTACGAGCAGTACTTC. It yields the protein CSVGLSDKASYEQYF.

This clone showed up many times. The chain combines TRBV28 with TRBJ2-7; 9 bases map to TRBD1. The V gene end was trimmed by 5 bases and the J gene end by 7 bases; junction bases not matched to a gene: 9. CDR3 length: 14 amino acids. CDR1 is MDHEN and CDR2 is SYDVKM in the germline V gene. The CDR3 reads CASSPGTGSQEQYV. The CDR3 DNA follows: TGTGCCAGCAGTCCCGGGACAGGGTCACAGGAGCAGTACGTC.

DNA for the CDR3: TGTGCCAGCAGCCAAGTTCAGCGGGAGGCTCCTGAGCAGTTCTTC. Translating it yields CASSQVQREAPEQFF. V usage is TRBV4-2 and J usage is TRBJ2-1; 9 nucleotides align to TRBD2. This CDR3 comprises 15 residues. Germline loops: CDR1 LGHNA, CDR2 YNFKEQ. With V trimmed by 1 base and J by 9 bases, 7 bases remained unmatched.

In its sample, this clone was seen a few times. The V call is TRBV18, the J call TRBJ1-4; D is uncertain. Germline CDR1 reads KGHSH; CDR2 reads LQKENI. The CDR3 is made up of 13 amino acids. Trimming took off 4 bases at V and 5 bases at J, with 8 bases between the two ends. This CDR3 reads CASSQGSNEKLFF. As DNA, the CDR3 is TGTGCCAGCTCACAAGGGTCAAATGAAAAACTGTTTTTT.

The sample holds a few counts of this clone. V is TRBV5-5 and J is TRBJ2-7; D not certain. Trimming stripped 2 bases from V and 7 bases from J, with 13 bases between. The CDR3 sequence is 13 residues long. Germline assignment: CDR1 SGHKS and CDR2 YYEKEE (reference sequence). CDR3 region: CASSFRTAQEQYF. In nucleotides, the CDR3 is TGTGCCAGCAGCTTCCGGACCGCCCAGGAGCAGTACTTC.

This clone occurred a few times. The genes are TRBV14 and TRBJ1-4; 7 nucleotides match TRBD1. With V trimmed by 4 bases and J by 10 bases, 12 bases remained unmatched. The V gene's germline CDR1 is SGHDN and CDR2 FVKESK. CDR3 length: 15 amino acids. CDR3 DNA sequence: TGTGCCAGCAGCCCCAGACAGGGATTGGAAGGAAAACTGTTTTTT. The encoded protein is CASSPRQGLEGKLFF.

V and J are TRBV30 and TRBJ2-3; D is unresolved. Deletions cut 2 bases from V and 0 bases from J, with 9 bases between. Germline CDR1 is GTSNPN and CDR2 is SVGIG (reference sequence). The CDR3 is made up of 14 amino acids. The CDR3 here is CAWSYGVSTDTQYF. The DNA of the CDR3 is TGTGCCTGGAGTTATGGGGTTAGCACAGATACGCAGTATTTT.

This chain links TRBV6-1 with TRBJ2-7, with D perhaps matching TRBD1 (6 bases). CDR1 and CDR2 from the germline V gene are MNHNS and SASEGT. V lost 5 bases, J lost 1 base, and 15 bases lay in between. The CDR3 is 15 residues long. CDR3 in amino acids: CASSTMGHRSYEQYV. The CDR3 DNA reads TGTGCCAGCAGTACAATGGGACATCGATCCTACGAGCAGTACGTC.

This chain uses TRBV5-6 with TRBJ2-7; the D gene is possibly TRBD2 (5 bases). The CDR3 spans 13 residues. Germline CDR1 is SGHDT and CDR2 is YYEEEE. Between the trimmed V and J ends, which lost 4 bases and 4 bases, there was a span of 12 bases. CDR3 sequence (DNA): TGTGCCAGCAGCCGAGGGCAGAATTACGAGCAGTACGTC. Translation gives CASSRGQNYEQYV.

This clone was seen repeatedly, ten times or more. The chain uses TRBV18 and TRBJ2-5; D not certain. Germline CDR1 is KGHSH and CDR2 is LQKENI. V was clipped by 6 bases and J by 2 bases, with 4 bases between them. This CDR3 is built from 11 residues. This CDR3 reads CASSQQETQYF. The CDR3 bases are TGTGCCAGCTCTCAGCAAGAGACCCAGTACTTC.

The chain has TRBV6-6 and TRBJ1-4; D unresolved. V lost 3 bases and J lost 6, with 17 bases in between. CDR1 is MNHNY and CDR2 is SVGAGI in the germline V gene (reference sequence). This CDR3 has 16 residues. CDR3 region: CASSYSLGKGDEKLFF. The CDR3 bases are TGTGCCAGCAGTTATAGCTTGGGGAAGGGTGATGAAAAACTGTTTTTT.

The gene calls are TRBV19 and TRBJ1-1; D not certain. Trimming pared 8 bases from V and 1 base from J, leaving 17 bases between. Germline V lookup: CDR1 LNHDA, CDR2 SQIVND (reference sequence). The CDR3 consists of 15 residues. The CDR3 nucleotides read TGTGCCAGTCGAAGCCGTCGCTTGAAGAACACTGAAGCTTTCTTT. This translates into CASRSRRLKNTEAFF.

This clone has a handful of counts. This chain connects TRBV11-3 to TRBJ1-6, with a weak D call TRBD1 (5 bases). This CDR3 is built from 15 residues. Trimming stripped 5 bases from V and 5 bases from J, with 13 bases between. Germline V gives CDR1 SGHNT, CDR2 YENEEA. CDR3 nucleotide sequence: TGTGCCAGCAGCCCAGGGACGGCGAATAATTCACCCCTCCACTTT. This gives the protein CASSPGTANNSPLHF.

This clone occurred many times. The genes are TRBV4-2 and TRBJ2-1; no clear D. This CDR3 region has 13 residues. With 1 base removed from V and 8 bases from J, the gap between germline ends came to 9 bases. Germline CDR1 reads LGHNA; CDR2 reads YNFKEQ. The CDR3 DNA reads as TGTGCCAGCAGCCAAGGCTATGTCGATGAGCAGTTCTTC. It encodes CASSQGYVDEQFF.

Details on this clone: One junction end disagrees with the germline gene, perhaps due to a read error. The chain couples TRBV5-4 to TRBJ1-2; possible D gene TRBD1, 5 bases. Germline assignment: CDR1 SGHNT and CDR2 YYREEE (reference sequence). There are 17 residues in the CDR3. The CDR3 DNA reads TGCGCCAGCAGCCAAGATGTAAGCGGACACTCGAACTATGGCTACACCTTC. The encoded protein is CASSQDVSGHSNYGYTF.